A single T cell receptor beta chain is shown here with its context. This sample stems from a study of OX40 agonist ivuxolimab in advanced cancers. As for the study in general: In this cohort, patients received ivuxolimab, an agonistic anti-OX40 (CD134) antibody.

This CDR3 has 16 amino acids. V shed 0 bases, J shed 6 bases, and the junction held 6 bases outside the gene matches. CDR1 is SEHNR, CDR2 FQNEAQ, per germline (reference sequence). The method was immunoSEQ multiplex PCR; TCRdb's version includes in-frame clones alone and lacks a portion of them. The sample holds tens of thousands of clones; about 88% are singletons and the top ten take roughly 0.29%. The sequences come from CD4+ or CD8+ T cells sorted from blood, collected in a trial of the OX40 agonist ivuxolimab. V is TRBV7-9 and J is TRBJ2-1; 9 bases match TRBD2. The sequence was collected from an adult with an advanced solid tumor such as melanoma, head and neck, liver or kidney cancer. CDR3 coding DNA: TGTGCCAGCAGCTTAGCCTTGGGACTAGCTGGCAATGAGCAGTTCTTC. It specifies CASSLALGLAGNEQFF.